The clone carrying this T cell receptor (delta chain) was seen a handful of times. The target antigen is unknown. Sequences come from RNA converted to cDNA by reverse transcription. Multiplex PCR used pooled V-gene forward primers and a constant-region reverse primer to amplify CDR3s. TCRdb fed the multiplex PCR reads to CATT. This sample has about 53,000 delta-chain clones, with more than 12% found just once. This sample stems from a study of Vδ1+ human thymocytes. Study-level findings and limits: Highly polyclonal TRG and TRD repertoires with Gaussian CDR3 length distributions appeared in thymus.

Germline V gives CDR1 TSWWSYY, CDR2 QGS. The CDR3 contains 15 residues. V gave up 3 bases and J gave up 0 bases, with 11 bases separating them. The receptor was derived from a girl less than two years old who had congenital heart surgery. The sample consisted of Vdelta1+ gamma-delta thymocytes from the thymus. Documented subset: FACS-sorted CD3+ TCRalphabeta- TCRVdelta1+ TCRVdelta2- thymocytes. V usage is TRDV1 and J usage is TRDJ1; D remains unclear. The DNA of the CDR3 is TGTGCTCTTGGGGATAAGCGGGTGTACACCGATAAACTCATCTTT. The encoded protein is CALGDKRVYTDKLIF.